The T cell receptor beta chain described here comes from a study of blood T cells in healthy people across ages. In the study overall: The capture of about one barcoded beta molecule per two T cells was achieved by template switching.

Study outcomes and limitations: It was not known whether donors were CMV positive (a possible confounder of expanded clonotype changes).

A second about 6 to 12 cycle PCR used barcoded and J-beta primers. A single record per CDR3 protein comes from TCRdb applying MiXCR to the 5' RACE reads. The profile shows more than 800,000 distinct CDR3 sequences, around 28% of them singletons. As regards this clonotype: As yet, its antigen is unknown.

The extraction recovered at least 5.5 micrograms of total RNA per sample. V lost 4 bases and J lost 1, with 9 bases in between. The CDR3 contains 15 residues. CDR1 and CDR2 (germline): SGHDT, YYEEEE. The sequencing sample was made of blood. This receptor was identified in an elderly woman in good health. The chain is built from TRBV5-6 and TRBJ1-6; D gene unclear. This CDR3 reads CASSLGPSYNSPLHF. Here the CDR3 DNA reads TGTGCCAGCAGCCTCGGACCGTCCTATAATTCACCCCTCCACTTT.